This T cell receptor beta chain was retrieved from a study of PD-L1 blockade in urothelial cancer. Germline V gene sequence: CDR1 LNHDA, CDR2 SQIVND (reference sequence). V shed 4 bases, J shed 2 bases, and the junction held 4 bases outside the gene matches. The CDR3 contains 15 residues. Time point here: pretreatment peripheral blood. The data were produced by immunoSEQ multiplex PCR, yet TCRdb's version contains in-frame clones alone and is incomplete. Among under 55,000 clones, around 80% were seen once, and the ten largest hold roughly 3.3%. This TCR was recovered from a man in his 70s with urothelial cancer. Sequenced material: PBMCs, taken around atezolizumab (anti-PD-L1) treatment. The chain has TRBV19 and TRBJ2-1, with TRBD2 matching 8 bases. In nucleotides, the CDR3 is TGTGCCAGTAGTACGGTAGCGGGAACCTACAATGAGCAGTTCTTC. Residues: CASSTVAGTYNEQFF.